A single sample is the source of the 25 T cell receptor beta chains below, sequenced in a study of blood T cell repertoires in COVID-19. TCRdb keeps only in-frame clones here, not all; method: immunoSEQ multiplex PCR. The data show roughly 86,000 clones, with 60% to 85% seen just once and approximately 8.7% held by the top ten. Material: peripheral blood. The receptors stem from a man in his fifties or sixties who had recovered from COVID-19.

The V and J genes are TRBV14 and TRBJ1-3; 8 bases fit TRBD1. Trimming took 4 bases from V and 4 from J; bases not matched to a gene: 6. The CDR3 extends over 15 amino acids. The germline CDR1 and CDR2 sequences are SGHDN and FVKESK. In nucleotides, the CDR3 is TGTGCCAGCAGCCCGACAGGGGAATTCGGAAACACCATATATTTT. Amino acids: CASSPTGEFGNTIYF.

The J gene is TRBJ1-1, the V gene TRBV3-1 (or the pseudogene TRBV3-2); D is uncertain. Trimming removed 6 bases at V and 3 bases at J, with 11 bases between. Germline loops: CDR1 LGHDT, CDR2 YNNKEL (reference sequence). This CDR3 is 13 amino acids long. In DNA form, the CDR3 reads TGTGCCAGCAGTCGCGGGGTTGACACTGAAGCTTTCTTT. This gives the protein CASSRGVDTEAFF.

This chain links TRBV2 with TRBJ1-4; D is perhaps TRBD1 (5 bases). The CDR3 length is 14 residues. Trimming pared 1 base from V and 7 bases from J, leaving 10 bases between. The germline V gene has CDR1 SNHLY and CDR2 FYNNEI. CDR3 sequence reads: CASSEGGAAEKLFF. The CDR3, as DNA: TGTGCCAGCAGTGAAGGCGGGGCAGCTGAAAAACTGTTTTTT.

This rearrangement joins TRBV5-1 to TRBJ2-5; no firm D call. CDR3 length: 14 amino acids. V was shortened by 2 bases and J by 3 bases, with 11 bases between the two germline ends. Germline loops: CDR1 SGHRS, CDR2 YFSETQ. The chain's CDR3 is CASSLPFPEETQYF. For the CDR3, the DNA is TGCGCCAGCAGCTTACCCTTCCCGGAAGAGACCCAGTACTTC.

The chain couples TRBV7-9 to TRBJ2-3; 8 nucleotides align to TRBD2. In germline, CDR1 is SEHNR, CDR2 FQNEAQ (reference sequence). V gave up 3 bases and J gave up 0 bases; unmatched junction bases: 2. The CDR3 length is 15 residues. The CDR3 here is CASSFSSGSTDTQYF. CDR3 bases: TGTGCCAGCAGCTTTTCTAGCGGGAGCACAGATACGCAGTATTTT.

The chain uses TRBV19 and TRBJ2-3; D is perhaps TRBD2 (6 bases). The CDR3 runs to 15 residues. V was clipped by 6 bases and J by 8 bases, with 21 bases between them. The germline CDR1 and CDR2 sequences are LNHDA and SQIVND (reference sequence). The CDR3 region has the DNA TGTGCCAGTAGGGCTCGGGGGAGCCTGGATGGTACGCAGTATTTT. It encodes CASRARGSLDGTQYF.

This rearrangement joins TRBV2 to TRBJ1-5; tentative D call: TRBD1 (6 bases). There are 15 residues in the CDR3. V lost 5 bases to trimming and J lost 4 bases, with 15 bases between them. In germline, CDR1 is SNHLY, CDR2 FYNNEI. The CDR3 DNA sequence: TGTGCCAGCAGTTACCAGACAGGTAAAAATCAGCCCCAGCATTTT. It specifies CASSYQTGKNQPQHF.

This clone has only one observation. The chain combines TRBV10-3 with TRBJ1-4; 10 bases are shared with TRBD1. Trimming removed 8 bases from V and 8 bases from J; junction bases left unmatched: 8. The CDR3 is 14 residues long. The germline CDR1 and CDR2 sequences are ENHRY and SYGVKD. The CDR3 nucleotides are TGTGCCATCTCTCAGGGACAGGGGAGCGAAAAACTGTTTTTT. Encoded protein: CAISQGQGSEKLFF.

The V gene is TRBV5-4, the J gene TRBJ2-1; TRBD2 aligns across 8 bases. The germline V gene has CDR1 SGHNT and CDR2 YYREEE (reference sequence). This CDR3 is built from 15 residues. V was pared by 4 bases and J by 6 bases, with 9 bases of the junction left unmatched. CDR3: CASSPDPGTSNEQFF. CDR3 bases: TGTGCCAGCAGCCCGGACCCCGGGACTAGCAATGAGCAGTTCTTC.

This chain uses TRBV11-2 with TRBJ2-1, with D tentatively TRBD1 (6 bases). The V and J ends lost 5 bases and 1 base respectively, with 15 bases between them. Per germline, CDR1 SGHAT and CDR2 FQNNGV. The CDR3 covers 16 residues. The CDR3 coding sequence is TGTGCCAGCAGCCCGACTGACAGGCGGTCCTACAATGAGCAGTTCTTC. This gives the protein CASSPTDRRSYNEQFF.

V gene TRBV14 combines with J gene TRBJ2-3; perhaps TRBD1 as D (6 bases). The CDR3 has 17 amino acids. The ends were cut back, 2 bases at V and 0 bases at J, with 15 bases in the middle. Looked up from germline, CDR1 is SGHDN and CDR2 is FVKESK. CDR3 in amino acids: CASSQHYRDPSTDTQYF. In nucleotides, the CDR3 is TGTGCCAGCAGCCAACACTACAGGGACCCTAGCACAGATACGCAGTATTTT.

The CDR3 DNA follows: TGTGCCAGCAGCCAAGGGACAGGGAGGTCCTATAATTCACCCCTCCACTTT. Its translation: CASSQGTGRSYNSPLHF. The chain combines TRBV3-1 (or the pseudogene TRBV3-2) with TRBJ1-6; TRBD1 matches at 8 bases. CDR1 LGHDT and CDR2 YNNKEL come from the germline V gene (reference sequence). This CDR3 contains 17 residues. Trimming removed 1 base from V and 1 base from J; junction bases left unmatched: 3.

V is TRBV6-5 and J is TRBJ1-5; TRBD1 is a possible D gene (5 bases). Germline-derived CDR1 and CDR2 are MNHEY and SVGAGI. This CDR3 comprises 15 residues. The V gene lost 8 bases and the J gene lost 10 bases, with 24 bases spanning the gap. In DNA form, the CDR3 reads TGTGCCAGCGCCCCCCTGACAGACACCTCCTCCCCCCAGCATTTT. Its protein is CASAPLTDTSSPQHF.

The genes are TRBV28 and TRBJ2-1; a weak D match, TRBD1 (6 bases). V lost 6 bases to trimming and J lost 8 bases, with 17 bases between them. This CDR3 spans 14 amino acids. The V gene's germline CDR1 is MDHEN and CDR2 SYDVKM. CDR3 bases: TGTGCCAGCAGGCCGGCAGGGGTCTTCGATGAGCAGTTCTTC. Protein product: CASRPAGVFDEQFF.

The chain carries TRBV7-6 and TRBJ2-7; 10 bases align to TRBD2. Germline V gene data show CDR1 as SGHVS and CDR2 as FNYEAQ. V was pared by 5 bases and J by 6 bases, with 7 bases of the junction left unmatched. This CDR3 is 14 amino acids long. The CDR3 DNA is TGTGCCAGCAGCCTCGTAGCGGGAGGTACCGAGCAGTACTTC. Translated, it gives CASSLVAGGTEQYF. Drawing the rest from reference TRBV7-6 and TRBJ2-7, the complete variable domain is GAGVSQSPRYKVTKRGQDVALRCDPISGHVSLYWYRQALGQGPEFLTYFNYEAQQDKSGLPNDRFSAERPEGSISTLTIQRTEQRDSAMYRCASSLVAGGTEQYFGPGTRLTVT.

The chain is built from TRBV5-1 and TRBJ1-4; D remains ambiguous. Germline V CDR1 and CDR2: SGHRS, YFSETQ. The CDR3 is 13 residues long. V dropped 2 bases and J dropped 1 base, with 3 bases sitting between them. The CDR3 nucleotides read TGCGCCAGCAGCTTTATAACTAATGAAAAACTGTTTTTT. Translated, it gives CASSFITNEKLFF.

This clone appeared a single time. V gene TRBV6-5 combines with J gene TRBJ2-2; the match to TRBD1 covers 8 bases. Germline CDR1 is MNHEY and CDR2 is SVGAGI. The CDR3 consists of 15 residues. The junction had 7 bases not matched to a gene; V was cut back by 10 bases and J by 0 bases. CDR3: CATRSGQANTGELFF. CDR3 coding DNA: TGTGCCACCCGCTCGGGACAGGCGAACACCGGGGAGCTGTTTTTT.

This chain joins TRBV27 and TRBJ2-7, with D possibly being TRBD1 (6 bases). The CDR3 length is 15 residues. Trimming shortened V by 6 bases and J by 0 bases, and 15 bases separated the two germline ends. Germline loops: CDR1 MNHEY, CDR2 SMNVEV (reference sequence). CDR3 region: CASSPKQGYSYEQYF. In DNA form, the CDR3 reads TGTGCCAGCAGCCCCAAGCAGGGGTACTCCTACGAGCAGTACTTC.

As concerns this clone: In the same sample, other DNA sequences code for this CDR3. V is TRBV3-1 (or the pseudogene TRBV3-2) and J is TRBJ2-7; 9 positions match TRBD2. CDR3 length: 13 residues. The germline V gene has CDR1 LGHDT and CDR2 YNNKEL (reference sequence). V was clipped by 0 bases and J by 10 bases; unmatched bases: 4. CDR3 sequence: CASSQEREGPQYF. The CDR3, as DNA: TGTGCCAGCAGCCAAGAGCGGGAGGGCCCCCAGTACTTC.

The sample holds one count of this clone. The rearrangement links TRBV6-5 to TRBJ2-7, with TRBD2 matching over 7 bases. V trimming: 2 bases; J trimming: 3 bases; junction bases outside the gene matches: 7. This CDR3 has 15 amino acids. CDR1 MNHEY and CDR2 SVGAGI come from the germline V gene. The DNA of the CDR3 is TGTGCCAGCAGTTACCGGGGGGACTCATACTACGAGCAGTACTTC. Residues: CASSYRGDSYYEQYF.

The chain couples TRBV19 to TRBJ1-1; D uncertain. With 4 bases removed from V and 4 bases from J, the gap between germline ends came to 10 bases. In germline, CDR1 is LNHDA, CDR2 SQIVND (reference sequence). The CDR3 spans 13 residues. The CDR3 loop is CASSTGFGTEAFF. The DNA of the CDR3 is TGTGCCAGTAGTACGGGATTTGGCACTGAAGCTTTCTTT. The whole variable domain, filled in from reference TRBV19 and TRBJ1-1, reads DGGITQSPKYLFRKEGQNVTLSCEQNLNHDAMYWYRQDPGQGLRLIYYSQIVNDFQKGDIAEGYSVSREKKESFPLTVTSAQKNPTAFYLCASSTGFGTEAFFGQGTRLTVV.

The chain employs TRBV21-1 and TRBJ2-3; TRBD1 reflects the table's D call only, with no check against the DNA. TRBV21-1 is classified as a pseudogene. This CDR3 is built from 14 residues. The DNA for the CDR3 is TGTGCCAGCTTTTGTAGCAGGGGTTTAGATACGCAGTATTTT. It encodes CASFCSRGLDTQYF.

The CDR3 bases are TGTGCCAGCAGCTTAGAGAAGGGGCCTGGCTACACCTTC. It yields the protein CASSLEKGPGYTF. The chain combines TRBV7-9 with TRBJ1-2, with D possibly matching TRBD1 (5 bases). V lost 1 base and J lost 7, with 10 bases in between. CDR1 is SEHNR, CDR2 FQNEAQ, per germline (reference sequence). CDR3 length: 13 amino acids.

This clone was seen only a few times. The V and J genes are TRBV7-3 and TRBJ1-5; D is uncertain. The germline V gene encodes CDR1 SGHTA and CDR2 FQGTGA. V shed 0 bases and J shed 5 bases, with 5 bases lying between them. The CDR3 is 13 amino acids. The CDR3 protein is CASSLTPDQPQHF. The CDR3 DNA is TGTGCCAGCAGCTTAACGCCAGATCAGCCCCAGCATTTT.

The V and J genes are TRBV5-4 and TRBJ2-3; D gene unclear. CDR3 length: 16 amino acids. Trimming pared 2 bases from V and 0 bases from J, leaving 13 bases between. Per the germline V gene, CDR1 is SGHNT and CDR2 is YYREEE (reference sequence). As DNA, the CDR3 is TGTGCCAGCAGCTTAAGAGTTTCCCTGAGCACAGATACGCAGTATTTT. Translation gives CASSLRVSLSTDTQYF.